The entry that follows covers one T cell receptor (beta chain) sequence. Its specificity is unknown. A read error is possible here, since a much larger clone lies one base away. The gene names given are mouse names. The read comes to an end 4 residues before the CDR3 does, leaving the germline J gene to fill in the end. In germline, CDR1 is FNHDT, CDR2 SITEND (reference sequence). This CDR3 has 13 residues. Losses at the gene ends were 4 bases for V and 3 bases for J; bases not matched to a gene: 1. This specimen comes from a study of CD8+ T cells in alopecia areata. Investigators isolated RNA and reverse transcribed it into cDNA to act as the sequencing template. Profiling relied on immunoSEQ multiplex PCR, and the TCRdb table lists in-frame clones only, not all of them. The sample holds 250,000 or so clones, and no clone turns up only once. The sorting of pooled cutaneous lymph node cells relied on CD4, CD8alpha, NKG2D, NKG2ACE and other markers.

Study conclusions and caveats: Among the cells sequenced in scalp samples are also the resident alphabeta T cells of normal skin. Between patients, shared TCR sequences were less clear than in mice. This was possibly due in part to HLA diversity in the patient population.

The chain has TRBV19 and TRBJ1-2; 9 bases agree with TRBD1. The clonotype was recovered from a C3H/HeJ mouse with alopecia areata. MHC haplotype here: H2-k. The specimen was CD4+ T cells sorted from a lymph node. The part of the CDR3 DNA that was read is TGTGCCAGCAGTCACAGGGGGCACTCC. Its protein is CASSHRGHS. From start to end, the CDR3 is CASSHRGHSDYTF.